This passage covers 8 T cell receptor beta chains from one sample sequenced in a study of read filtering for tumor transcriptome and immune sequencing. The library was built from roughly 400 ng RNA with molecular barcoded adaptors for alpha/delta and beta/gamma chains. TCRdb reanalysed the reads using MiXCR and keeps one entry per CDR3 protein. The data contain 30,000 to 35,000 distinct CDR3 sequences, around 20% of them seen just once; the ten biggest clones take up 16%. Material: a population of CD138-negative cells sorted from bone marrow. The source is a donor over 35 with multiple myeloma.

This clonotype was observed once. One end of the junction varies from germline; a read error may be responsible. The chain is built from TRBV6-5 and TRBJ2-3; 11 bases are a match to TRBD2. There are 17 residues in the CDR3. Per the germline V gene, CDR1 is MNHEY and CDR2 is SVGAGI. The CDR3 bases are TGTGCCAGCAGTACGACCTGGACTAGCGGGTCGGCGGGCACGCGGTATTTT. Translation: CASSTTWTSGSAGTRYF.

As concerns this clonotype: This clone may be a read error of a much larger clone one base away. This sequence joins TRBV7-8 and TRBJ2-2; D might be TRBD2 (5 bases). This CDR3 is built from 13 residues. Germline values: CDR1 SGHVS, CDR2 FQNEAQ. CDR3 region: CASAPGNTGELYF. The DNA of the CDR3 is TGTGCCAGCGCCCCGGGGAACACCGGGGAGCTGTATTTT. The full variable domain, in which reference TRBV7-8 and TRBJ2-2 provide the parts outside the CDR3, is GAGVSQSPRYKVAKRGQDVALRCDPISGHVSLFWYQQALGQGPEFLTYFQNEAQLDKSGLPSDRFFAERPEGSVSTLKIQRTQQEDSAVYLCASAPGNTGELYFGEGSRLTVL.

Ten or more counts support this clonotype. The CDR3 nucleotides are TGTGCCAGCAGTAATTTCCCCACCAGGGGGATGCACGAGCAGTACTTC. This gives the protein CASSNFPTRGMHEQYF. The chain carries TRBV3-1 and TRBJ2-7; 7 bases align to TRBD1. The junction had 16 bases not matched to a gene; V was cut back by 6 bases and J by 5 bases. The CDR3 spans 16 residues. The germline V gene has CDR1 LGHDT and CDR2 YNNKEL (reference sequence).

Ten or more counts support this clonotype. This chain joins TRBV5-1 and TRBJ1-5, with a possible D match to TRBD1 (6 bases). Germline lookup yields CDR1 SGHRS and CDR2 YFSETQ. This CDR3 contains 15 residues. The V end lost 4 bases, the J end lost 4 bases, and 15 bases lay between the germline ends. CDR3 residues: CASSPHTGNNQPQHF. CDR3 sequence (DNA): TGCGCCAGCAGCCCCCACACAGGGAATAATCAGCCCCAGCATTTT.

This clonotype was seen many times. The rearrangement joins TRBV5-4 to TRBJ2-2, with 10 bases that match TRBD2. There are 17 residues in the CDR3. Per germline, CDR1 SGHNT and CDR2 YYREEE (reference sequence). V was pared by 4 bases and J by 6 bases, with 12 bases of the junction left unmatched. This chain's CDR3 is CASSPGLAGDGAGELFF. The CDR3 DNA sequence: TGTGCCAGCAGCCCCGGGCTAGCGGGAGATGGGGCCGGGGAGCTGTTTTTT.

At least ten counts were recorded for this clonotype. This rearrangement joins TRBV2 to TRBJ2-3; D is tentatively TRBD1 or TRBD2 (6 bases each). Trimming cost V 6 bases and J 6 bases, with 13 bases left between them. This CDR3 region has 13 residues. Germline V gene data show CDR1 as SNHLY and CDR2 as FYNNEI. In DNA form, the CDR3 reads TGTGCCAGCAGCCGACAGGCGGGGGATACGCAGTATTTT. Amino acid sequence: CASSRQAGDTQYF.

This clonotype is medium-sized by share. The rearrangement uses TRBV4-1 and TRBJ2-1; the match to TRBD2 covers 10 bases. The CDR3 covers 19 residues. The J segment lost 0 bases and the V segment lost 3 bases, leaving 11 bases of the junction unmatched. Germline V CDR1 and CDR2: MGHRA, YSYEKL. CDR3 bases: TGCGCCAGCAGCCAGGAACCGGGACTAGCGTCGAGCTCCTACAATGAGCAGTTCTTC. Protein: CASSQEPGLASSSYNEQFF.

There are many counts of this clonotype. The chain has TRBV6-6 and TRBJ2-7, with 7 bases that match TRBD2. CDR3 length equals 15 residues. The V and J ends lost 6 bases and 3 bases, in that order; junction bases with no gene match: 11. Germline values: CDR1 MNHNY, CDR2 SVGAGI (reference sequence). CDR3 sequence (DNA): TGTGCCAGCAGCCGGGAGTTTGGGGGGGACTACGAGCAGTACTTC. Amino acid sequence: CASSREFGGDYEQYF.